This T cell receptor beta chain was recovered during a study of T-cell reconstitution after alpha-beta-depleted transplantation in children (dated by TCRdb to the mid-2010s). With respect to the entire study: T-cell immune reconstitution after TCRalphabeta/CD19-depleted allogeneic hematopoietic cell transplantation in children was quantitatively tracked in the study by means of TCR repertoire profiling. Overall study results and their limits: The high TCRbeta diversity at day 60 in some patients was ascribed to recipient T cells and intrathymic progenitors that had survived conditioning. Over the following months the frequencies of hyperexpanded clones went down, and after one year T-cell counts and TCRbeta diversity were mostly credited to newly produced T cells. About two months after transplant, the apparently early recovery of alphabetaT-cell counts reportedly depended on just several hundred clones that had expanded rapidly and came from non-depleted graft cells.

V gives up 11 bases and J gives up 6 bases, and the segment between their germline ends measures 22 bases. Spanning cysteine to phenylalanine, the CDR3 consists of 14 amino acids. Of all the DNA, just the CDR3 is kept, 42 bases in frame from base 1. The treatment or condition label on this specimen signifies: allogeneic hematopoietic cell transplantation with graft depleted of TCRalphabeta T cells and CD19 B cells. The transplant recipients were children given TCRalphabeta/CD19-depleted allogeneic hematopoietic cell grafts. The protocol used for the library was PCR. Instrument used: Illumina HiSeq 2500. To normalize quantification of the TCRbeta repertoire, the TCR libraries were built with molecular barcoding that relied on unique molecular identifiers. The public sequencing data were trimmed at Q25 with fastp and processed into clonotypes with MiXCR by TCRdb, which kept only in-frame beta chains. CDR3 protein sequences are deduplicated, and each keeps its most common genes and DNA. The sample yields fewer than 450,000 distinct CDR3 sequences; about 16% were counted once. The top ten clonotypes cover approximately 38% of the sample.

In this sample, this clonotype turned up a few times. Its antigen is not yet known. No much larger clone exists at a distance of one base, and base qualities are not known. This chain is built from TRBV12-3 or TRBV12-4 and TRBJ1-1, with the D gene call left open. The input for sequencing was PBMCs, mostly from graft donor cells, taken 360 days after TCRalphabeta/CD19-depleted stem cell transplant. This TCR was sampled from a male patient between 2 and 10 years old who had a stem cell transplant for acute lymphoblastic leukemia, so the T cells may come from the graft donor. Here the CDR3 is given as CASSSPGGSAEAFF. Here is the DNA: TGTGCCTCCTCCTCGCCGGGTGGTTCCGCTGAAGCTTTCTTT.